The sequence of this TCR beta chain was determined in a study of human T cells and chemical hapten exposure. Study context: There were weekly diphenylcyclopropenone doses to the scalp for patients throughout the roughly 23-week study.

About this clonotype: This likely comes from a read error, as the CDR3 has no conserved phenylalanine or tryptophan at its end.

The CDR3 contains 17 residues. Germline CDR1 and CDR2: LGHNA and YNFKEQ. Time point defined: patch test 2, 6 weeks after DPC sensitization. Regarding treatment: therapeutic diphenylcyclopropenone sensitization with weekly scalp DPC. TCRdb re-derived calls from the RACE reads in MiXCR, one entry per CDR3 protein. This sample has around 360,000 distinct CDR3 sequences, with about 6.9% found just once. Sequenced here: whole blood, sampled in connection with sensitization to the hapten diphenylcyclopropenone (DPC). The chain couples TRBV4-2 to TRBJ2-7; D possibly corresponds to TRBD1 (5 bases). The receptor's source is a woman between 18 and 29 years old with alopecia areata. Some clones in this sample may be carry-over from other donors' samples. The DNA of the CDR3 is TGTGCTAGCAGCCAAGATACCGACAGTGGACGTCGCTACGAGCAGTACTTA. Translating it yields CASSQDTDSGRRYEQYL.